This paragraph covers one TCR beta chain sequence. Antigen: not known. The CDR3 sequence is 13 residues long. V was trimmed by 1 base and J by 4 bases, leaving 8 bases between them. Germline values: CDR1 SGHTS, CDR2 YDEGEE. Clones were sequenced by immunoSEQ multiplex PCR, and TCRdb holds only the in-frame ones, with some missing. The repertoire holds 98,000 or so clones, with approximately 94% as singletons. The sample originates from a study of cytomegalovirus exposure and HLA in healthy donors. The wider study: The same platform used for the 666 first-cohort repertoires was also used for the 90 to 150 validation repertoires, as a later analysis reported. General study findings and limits: It was reportedly the case that the classifier diagnosed cytomegalovirus status with high specificity and sensitivity.

Among the approximately 130 subjects of the validation cohort, separate from the approximately 660-subject first cohort, were the donors. The receptor's source is a woman aged 18-29 years in good health and CMV-seronegative. Material for sequencing was PBMCs. The rearrangement uses TRBV5-8 and TRBJ1-1, with D perhaps matching TRBD1 (6 bases). CDR3 amino acids: CASSLWTVTEAFF. The CDR3 DNA sequence: TGTGCCAGCAGCTTGTGGACAGTCACTGAAGCTTTCTTT.